The 27 T cell receptor beta chains in this list originate from one sample, sequenced in a study of cytomegalovirus exposure and HLA in healthy donors. In the PCR, 60 Vbeta and 13 Jbeta primers were used. Some clones are missing from TCRdb's copy, which holds only in-frame ones; the method was immunoSEQ multiplex PCR. The repertoire holds 90,000 to 100,000 clones, with about 80% as singletons. The sequenced material came from PBMCs. Receptor source: a man between 35 and 55 years old in good health and CMV-seropositive.

This clone was observed a handful of times. The chain recombines TRBV5-4 with TRBJ2-7; perhaps TRBD2 as D (5 bases). V was clipped by 4 bases and J by 6 bases, with 17 bases between them. The V gene's germline CDR1 is SGHNT and CDR2 YYREEE (reference sequence). The CDR3 runs 14 residues. CDR3 loop: CASSRDVQRSEQYF. The DNA of the CDR3 is TGTGCCAGCAGCCGGGATGTACAGCGGTCCGAGCAGTACTTC.

The rearrangement links TRBV7-8 to TRBJ2-3, with 7 bases matching TRBD2. The CDR3 loop spans 19 amino acids. The V gene end was trimmed by 4 bases and the J gene end by 0 bases; junction bases not matched to a gene: 16. Per germline, CDR1 SGHVS and CDR2 FQNEAQ. This CDR3 is CASSWEVWAGVSSTDTQYF. The CDR3 coding sequence is TGTGCCAGCAGCTGGGAAGTTTGGGCGGGAGTTTCTAGCACAGATACGCAGTATTTT.

The chain employs TRBV5-1 and TRBJ2-3; 8 bases align to TRBD2. Germline V CDR1 and CDR2: SGHRS, YFSETQ. The CDR3 consists of 16 residues. Trimming at V came to 0 bases and at J to 4 bases, leaving 7 bases not matched to a gene. DNA of the CDR3: TGCGCCAGCAGCTTGGCTTCCGGGGGGGCATCAGATACGCAGTATTTT. It is translated as CASSLASGGASDTQYF.

The V call is TRBV19, the J call TRBJ2-5, with TRBD1 identical over 8 bases. V gave up 5 bases and J gave up 5 bases; unmatched junction bases: 10. CDR3 size: 15 residues. Germline-derived CDR1 and CDR2 are LNHDA and SQIVND (reference sequence). The DNA of the CDR3 is TGTGCCAGTAGTCTACAGGGGGGACATTTGGAGACCCAGTACTTC. This codes for CASSLQGGHLETQYF.

V and J are TRBV18 and TRBJ2-2; TRBD2 agrees at 7 bases. The V segment lost 4 bases and the J segment 0 bases; nucleotides outside the gene matches: 5. CDR1 and CDR2 (germline): KGHSH, LQKENI. This CDR3 is 16 amino acids long. The CDR3 DNA reads TGTGCCAGCTCACTAACTAGCGTTTCGAACACCGGGGAGCTGTTTTTT. It yields the protein CASSLTSVSNTGELFF.

This rearrangement joins TRBV10-3 to TRBJ2-1; TRBD2 matches at 7 bases. Germline V lookup: CDR1 ENHRY, CDR2 SYGVKD. This CDR3 is built from 15 residues. J was trimmed by 8 bases and V by 6 bases; bases with no gene match: 13. The CDR3 coding sequence is TGTGCCATCAGCGCTTGGAAAGGACTAGTAGATGAGCAGTTCTTC. It encodes CAISAWKGLVDEQFF.

The CDR3 sequence: CASSPPGELFF. CDR3 DNA sequence: TGTGCCAGCAGCCCCCCTGGGGAGCTGTTTTTT. This chain links TRBV11-2 with TRBJ2-2; D gene ambiguous. Germline CDR1 and CDR2: SGHAT and FQNNGV. Deletions cut 5 bases from V and 8 bases from J, with 6 bases between. The CDR3 covers 11 residues.

The CDR3 region is CASSRTHDRETQYF. The CDR3, as DNA: TGTGCCAGCAGCCGGACTCATGACCGGGAGACCCAGTACTTC. The chain couples TRBV5-6 to TRBJ2-5; possible D gene TRBD2, 5 bases. The CDR3 length is 14 residues. Per the germline V gene, CDR1 is SGHDT and CDR2 is YYEEEE. The V gene lost 4 bases and the J gene lost 5 bases, with 15 bases spanning the gap.

This clone was seen only a few times. The chain has TRBV4-3 and TRBJ2-1; 9 bases match TRBD1. J lost 7 bases, V lost 5 bases, and 9 bases had no gene match. This CDR3 is built from 15 residues. Germline V gives CDR1 LGHNA, CDR2 YSLEER. CDR3 nucleotide sequence: TGCGCCAGCAGCAGCCGGGACAGGGAAGGAAATGAGCAGTTCTTC. It codes for CASSSRDREGNEQFF.

CDR3 in amino acids: CASHEGTGVYNEQFF. CDR3 DNA sequence: TGTGCCAGCCATGAGGGGACAGGGGTGTACAATGAGCAGTTCTTC. The chain is built from TRBV28 and TRBJ2-1, with 10 bases matching TRBD1. Germline-derived CDR1 and CDR2 are MDHEN and SYDVKM. CDR3 length: 15 amino acids. V shed 8 bases and J 4 bases; nucleotides not matched to a gene: 8.

The V and J genes are TRBV4-1 and TRBJ1-1; maybe TRBD1 (6 bases). Per germline, CDR1 MGHRA and CDR2 YSYEKL. The CDR3 runs to 15 residues. Between the trimmed V and J ends, which lost 6 bases and 0 bases, there was a span of 14 bases. The CDR3 sequence: CASRHPTGLNTEAFF. CDR3 in DNA: TGCGCCAGCAGACATCCCACAGGGTTGAACACTGAAGCTTTCTTT.

The chain links TRBV5-1 to TRBJ2-2; TRBD2 matches at 15 bases. This CDR3 is 17 amino acids long. Per germline, CDR1 SGHRS and CDR2 YFSETQ. V gave up 4 bases and J gave up 3 bases; unmatched junction bases: 4. The CDR3 is CASSQGTSGRYTGELFF. The CDR3 nucleotides are TGCGCCAGCAGCCAAGGGACTAGCGGGAGGTACACCGGGGAGCTGTTTTTT.

This clone was detected once. The rearrangement links TRBV5-1 to TRBJ2-1, with D unresolved. The CDR3 is made up of 15 amino acids. Germline CDR1 and CDR2: SGHRS and YFSETQ. The ends were cut back, 1 base at V and 1 base at J, with 9 bases in the middle. CDR3 DNA: TGCGCCAGCAGCTTGTCTAGTGGATCCTACAATGAGCAGTTCTTC. Translation gives CASSLSSGSYNEQFF.

The chain employs TRBV5-4 and TRBJ2-2; 10 nucleotides agree with TRBD1. V lost 4 bases to trimming and J lost 5 bases; unmatched junction nucleotides: 5. This CDR3 has 15 amino acids. Germline V gives CDR1 SGHNT, CDR2 YYREEE (reference sequence). The CDR3 nucleotides are TGTGCCAGCAGCACCCAGGACAGGGGGACCGGGGAGCTGTTTTTT. Translation gives CASSTQDRGTGELFF.

The gene calls are TRBV19 and TRBJ2-7; 10 bases are shared with TRBD1. CDR1 and CDR2 from the germline V gene are LNHDA and SQIVND (reference sequence). The V gene end was trimmed by 6 bases and the J gene end by 7 bases; junction bases not matched to a gene: 3. This CDR3 region has 12 residues. CDR3 amino acids: CASSPGQGEQYF. DNA of the CDR3: TGTGCCAGTAGCCCGGGACAGGGGGAGCAGTACTTC.

The rearrangement uses TRBV27 and TRBJ2-1; 7 nucleotides line up with TRBD2. Germline CDR1 and CDR2: MNHEY and SMNVEV (reference sequence). V lost 4 bases to trimming and J lost 4 bases; unmatched junction nucleotides: 4. The CDR3 consists of 14 residues. The CDR3 bases are TGTGCCAGCAGTTGGGGGACTATATACAATGAGCAGTTCTTC. It yields the protein CASSWGTIYNEQFF.

V gene TRBV6-6 combines with J gene TRBJ1-1; D ambiguous. The CDR3 is made up of 12 amino acids. Germline values: CDR1 MNHNY, CDR2 SVGAGI (reference sequence). Deletions cut 5 bases from V and 6 bases from J, with 10 bases between. The CDR3 nucleotides are TGTGCCAGCAGTCCTTTAGCGGCTGAAGCTTTCTTT. This translates into CASSPLAAEAFF.

CDR3 protein: CSVVDSVNQPQHF. For the CDR3, the DNA is TGCAGCGTAGTCGACAGCGTAAATCAGCCCCAGCATTTT. The chain recombines TRBV29-1 with TRBJ1-5, with D maybe TRBD1 (5 bases). The V gene's germline CDR1 is SQVTM and CDR2 ANQGSEA. V was cut by 6 bases and J by 4 bases, with 13 bases left in between. This CDR3 region has 13 residues.

The J gene is TRBJ2-5, the V gene TRBV6-1; 9 bases fit TRBD1. CDR1 and CDR2 (germline): MNHNS, SASEGT. This CDR3 contains 15 residues. The V segment lost 7 bases and the J segment 6 bases; nucleotides outside the gene matches: 12. The CDR3 reads CASTQTPGQGKTQYF. In DNA form, the CDR3 reads TGTGCCAGCACCCAAACCCCGGGACAGGGAAAGACCCAGTACTTC.

The V call is TRBV7-3, the J call TRBJ2-7, with 7 nucleotides matching TRBD2. The CDR3 totals 13 residues. V dropped 2 bases and J dropped 6; count of bases not matched to a gene: 4. Germline V lookup: CDR1 SGHTA, CDR2 FQGTGA. This chain's CDR3 is CASSLDGGFEQYF. CDR3 sequence (DNA): TGTGCCAGCAGCTTAGACGGGGGGTTCGAGCAGTACTTC.

This sequence joins TRBV29-1 and TRBJ2-1; TRBD1 agrees at 9 bases. There are 13 residues in the CDR3. V lost 4 bases, J lost 3 bases, and 1 base stayed unmatched. CDR1 SQVTM and CDR2 ANQGSEA come from the germline V gene. The CDR3 DNA reads TGCAGCGTTGTGGGACAGGGCTACAATGAGCAGTTCTTC. It yields the protein CSVVGQGYNEQFF.

This chain links TRBV7-8 with TRBJ1-5, with D uncertain. This CDR3 region has 15 residues. Trimming cost V 5 bases and J 0 bases, with 11 bases left between them. The germline V gene has CDR1 SGHVS and CDR2 FQNEAQ. The CDR3 DNA is TGTGCCAGCAGCCCCTCCAGTATTAGCAATCAGCCCCAGCATTTT. Amino acid sequence: CASSPSSISNQPQHF.

Here the CDR3 reads CASSQIKGQSLGTQYF. The CDR3 DNA follows: TGCGCCAGCAGCCAAATTAAGGGACAATCCCTTGGTACCCAGTACTTC. The chain carries TRBV4-1 and TRBJ2-5, with D perhaps matching TRBD1 (6 bases). V was trimmed by 2 bases and J by 8 bases, leaving 21 bases between them. Germline CDR1 reads MGHRA; CDR2 reads YSYEKL. The CDR3 spans 16 residues.

The rearrangement links TRBV13 to TRBJ1-4; the match to TRBD1 covers 7 bases. The CDR3 contains 14 residues. V lost 3 bases and J lost 8; bases outside the gene matches: 6. From germline, CDR1 is PRHDT and CDR2 FYEKMQ (reference sequence). In DNA, the CDR3 is TGTGCCAGCAGCTTGCGGGACAGCGTAGAAAAACTGTTTTTT. This encodes CASSLRDSVEKLFF.

The chain is built from TRBV5-5 and TRBJ1-1; 8 nucleotides match TRBD1. CDR1 SGHKS and CDR2 YYEKEE come from the germline V gene (reference sequence). The CDR3 has 17 amino acids. V was pared by 2 bases and J by 5 bases, with 14 bases of the junction left unmatched. The CDR3 DNA is TGTGCCAGCAGCTTTCAGAACCAGGGGGCATTCGGAACTGAAGCTTTCTTT. It encodes CASSFQNQGAFGTEAFF.

This chain links TRBV19 with TRBJ2-1; 7 bases are shared with TRBD1. With V trimmed by 5 bases and J by 12 bases, 13 bases remained unmatched. CDR1 and CDR2 (germline): LNHDA, SQIVND (reference sequence). There are 14 residues in the CDR3. The CDR3 sequence is CASSGTTGRVGQFF. CDR3 DNA sequence: TGTGCCAGTAGTGGGACGACAGGGCGGGTTGGGCAGTTCTTC.

V gene TRBV12-2 combines with J gene TRBJ2-7; the D call TRBD2 from the table was never checked on the DNA. TRBV12-2 is assigned pseudogene status. This CDR3 spans 15 amino acids. Here the CDR3 reads CASRSGLAGPYEQYF. The CDR3 DNA reads as TGTGCAAGTCGCTCGGGACTAGCGGGGCCTTACGAGCAGTACTTC.